This T cell receptor beta chain was obtained from a study of molecular identifiers for immune sequencing clone quantification. Study at large: Replicate runs used RNA from roughly 20,000 or 100,000 naive CD8 cells, which was split five ways into aliquots, and four of those aliquots were then sequenced.

The sample holds many counts of this clonotype. Its antigen is unidentified. Regarding the study as a whole: Shared barcodes on identical TCR molecules could underestimate the sizes of highly expanded clones.

TCRdb re-called the PCR reads with MiXCR, one entry per CDR3 protein. The sample includes 65,000 or so distinct CDR3 sequences, about a fifth of them seen just once. This TCR came from a human donor in good health. Some libraries in this study had Jurkat cell RNA spiked in. The sample consisted of naive CD8+ T cells from blood, with Jurkat cell RNA spiked in. Described subset: FACS-sorted CD8+CD4-CCR7+CD45RA+ naive T cells.

CDR3 loop: CASSLERNTIYF. The CDR3 DNA is TGTGCCAGCAGCTTAGAAAGAAACACCATATATTTT. The chain is built from TRBV7-8 and TRBJ1-3; no clear D gene. Germline V lookup: CDR1 SGHVS, CDR2 FQNEAQ. The ends were cut back, 1 base at V and 5 bases at J, with 3 bases in the middle. The CDR3 is made up of 12 amino acids.